These 19 T cell receptor beta chains share one sample of origin, sequenced in a study of blood T cells in healthy people across ages. A second about 6 to 12 cycle PCR used barcoded and J-beta primers. TCRdb reprocessed the 5' RACE reads with MiXCR, giving one entry per CDR3 protein. The sample holds about 800,000 distinct CDR3 sequences, more than 45% seen once. Sequenced input: blood. The receptors derive from a man younger than 40 in good health.

Comment on this clonotype: A much larger clone differs by one base, so this may be a read error. This chain connects TRBV12-3 or TRBV12-4 to TRBJ2-3; D unclear. CDR3 length equals 13 residues. The CDR3 coding sequence is TGTGCCAGCAGTTTTCGAGGCACAGATACGCCGTATTTT. Encoded protein: CASSFRGTDTPYF.

V usage is TRBV29-1 and J usage is TRBJ1-2; possibly TRBD1 for D (5 bases). Trimming removed 6 bases from V and 3 bases from J, with 11 bases in between. The germline V gene has CDR1 SQVTM and CDR2 ANQGSEA. This CDR3 spans 12 amino acids. CDR3 nucleotide sequence: TGCAGCGTGGGGCAGTCTTACTATGGCTACACCTTC. This translates into CSVGQSYYGYTF.

The chain carries TRBV10-3 and TRBJ2-7; tentatively, D is TRBD1 or TRBD2 (5 bases each). The J call may be incorrect, as the DNA end agrees better with TRBJ2-4. CDR1 and CDR2 (germline): ENHRY, SYGVKD. The CDR3 contains 13 residues. The CDR3 bases are TGTGCCACCCAGGACAAGGGGACAAACATTCAGTACTTC. This encodes CATQDKGTNIQYF.

This clonotype occurred a few times. The chain links TRBV7-8 to TRBJ2-1, with 10 bases that match TRBD1. Trimming at V came to 1 base and at J to 7 bases, leaving 7 bases not matched to a gene. Per germline, CDR1 SGHVS and CDR2 FQNEAQ. This CDR3 is built from 16 residues. The CDR3 region is CASSLGRGQGINEQFF. For the CDR3, the DNA is TGTGCCAGCAGCTTAGGGCGGGGACAGGGGATAAATGAGCAGTTCTTC. Full variable domain (outside the CDR3, taken from reference TRBV7-8 and TRBJ2-1): GAGVSQSPRYKVAKRGQDVALRCDPISGHVSLFWYQQALGQGPEFLTYFQNEAQLDKSGLPSDRFFAERPEGSVSTLKIQRTQQEDSAVYLCASSLGRGQGINEQFFGPGTRLTVL.

The chain uses TRBV7-3 and TRBJ2-1, with TRBD1 matching over 9 bases. Germline trimming cut 3 bases from V and 13 bases from J; bases unmatched to any gene: 13. There are 15 residues in the CDR3. Looked up from germline, CDR1 is SGHTA and CDR2 is FQGTGA. The CDR3 nucleotides read TGTGCCAGCAGCTTCTCCGGGACAGGGACGTTTGGACAGTTCTTC. Translation gives CASSFSGTGTFGQFF. The full variable domain, in which reference TRBV7-3 and TRBJ2-1 provide the parts outside the CDR3, is GAGVSQTPSNKVTEKGKYVELRCDPISGHTALYWYRQSLGQGPEFLIYFQGTGAADDSGLPNDRFFAVRPEGSVSTLKIQRTERGDSAVYLCASSFSGTGTFGQFFGPGTRLTVL.

This clonotype was observed at least ten times. V usage is TRBV20-1 and J usage is TRBJ2-5; TRBD1 aligns across 9 bases. Germline V gene lookup returns CDR1 DFQATT and CDR2 SNEGSKA (reference sequence). V shed 3 bases, J shed 7 bases, and the junction held 9 bases outside the gene matches. The CDR3 loop spans 14 amino acids. The CDR3 loop reads CSASNRGRFVTQYF. The CDR3 DNA reads TGCAGTGCTAGTAACAGGGGGCGCTTCGTGACCCAGTACTTC.

Only one count was recorded for this clonotype. V usage is TRBV28 and J usage is TRBJ1-2, with 12 bases aligning to TRBD1. V was clipped by 3 bases and J by 7 bases; unmatched bases: 6. The germline CDR1 and CDR2 sequences are MDHEN and SYDVKM. The CDR3 has 15 amino acids. The CDR3 region has the DNA TGTGCCAGCAGTTTCCCCGGGACAGGGGGCCGTGGCTACACCTTC. Translating it yields CASSFPGTGGRGYTF.

This chain connects TRBV27 to TRBJ1-2; D gene unclear. The CDR3 loop spans 13 amino acids. CDR1 is MNHEY, CDR2 SMNVEV, per germline (reference sequence). V lost 6 bases and J lost 8, with 16 bases in between. The CDR3 nucleotides read TGTGCCAGCAGATTGGGAGGGCAAGGGGGCTACACCTTC. It yields the protein CASRLGGQGGYTF.

V and J are TRBV2 and TRBJ2-4; 9 positions agree with TRBD2. V dropped 5 bases and J dropped 12; count of bases not matched to a gene: 14. Germline CDR1 is SNHLY and CDR2 is FYNNEI. The CDR3 contains 15 residues. CDR3 nucleotides: TGTGCCAGCAGTTCTTCTACGATGGGACTAGCTAGTCAGTACTTC. It codes for CASSSSTMGLASQYF.

The table lists this clonotype with a few counts. V usage is TRBV20-1 and J usage is TRBJ2-1; the D is unclear. Looked up from germline, CDR1 is DFQATT and CDR2 is SNEGSKA (reference sequence). The ends were cut back, 2 bases at V and 7 bases at J, with 9 bases in the middle. This CDR3 spans 12 amino acids. This CDR3 is CSARSQRNEQFF. The CDR3 coding sequence is TGCAGTGCTAGATCCCAGCGAAATGAGCAGTTCTTC.

This rearrangement joins TRBV7-9 to TRBJ2-1; TRBD2 aligns across 10 bases. The CDR3 has 17 amino acids. V lost 5 bases and J lost 0; bases outside the gene matches: 7. From germline, CDR1 is SEHNR and CDR2 FQNEAQ (reference sequence). The DNA for the CDR3 is TGTGCCAGCAGCAGACGGACTAGCGGAAGCTCCTACAATGAGCAGTTCTTC. Translation: CASSRRTSGSSYNEQFF.

The chain employs TRBV7-2 and TRBJ2-7; D possibly corresponds to TRBD2 (5 bases). The CDR3 is 14 amino acids. Germline V gene lookup returns CDR1 SGHTA and CDR2 FQGNSA. The V and J ends lost 0 bases and 5 bases respectively, with 11 bases between them. The CDR3 is CASSLAGAEDEQYF. CDR3 bases: TGTGCCAGCAGCTTAGCGGGAGCTGAAGACGAGCAGTACTTC.

V gene TRBV20-1 combines with J gene TRBJ2-3; 8 positions match TRBD2. Germline V gene sequence: CDR1 DFQATT, CDR2 SNEGSKA (reference sequence). The CDR3 length is 15 residues. V dropped 4 bases and J dropped 1; count of bases not matched to a gene: 7. The CDR3 sequence is CSAIGAGVGTDTQYF. CDR3 DNA: TGCAGTGCTATTGGAGCGGGGGTGGGCACAGATACGCAGTATTTT.

J is TRBJ2-5 and V is TRBV2; 11 nucleotides align to TRBD2. The end of the DNA aligns better with TRBJ2-7, so the J call may be wrong. This CDR3 comprises 15 residues. The germline gives CDR1 SNHLY, CDR2 FYNNEI. Here the CDR3 DNA reads TGTGCCAGCAGTGGGGGCGGGACTAGCGGATACGAGCAGTACTTC. Its translation is CASSGGGTSGYEQYF.

The rearrangement links TRBV7-9 to TRBJ2-4, with D possibly called TRBD1 or TRBD2 (5 bases each). This CDR3 comprises 12 residues. Germline V gene lookup returns CDR1 SEHNR and CDR2 FQNEAQ (reference sequence). Trimming cost V 8 bases and J 11 bases, with 16 bases left between them. The CDR3 spells CASGRDQLLQYF. The CDR3 DNA reads as TGTGCCAGCGGCCGGGACCAATTACTTCAGTACTTC.

The chain has TRBV7-2 and TRBJ2-7; 7 bases are shared with TRBD1. Germline lookup yields CDR1 SGHTA and CDR2 FQGNSA. The CDR3 extends over 13 amino acids. Trimming cost V 5 bases and J 5 bases; bases outside gene matches: 6. DNA for the CDR3: TGTGCCAGCAGCCCAGGGGGAATAAACGAGCAGTACTTC. Residues: CASSPGGINEQYF.

This chain links TRBV20-1 with TRBJ2-5; no definite D call. The ends were cut back, 3 bases at V and 2 bases at J, with 10 bases in the middle. Germline lookup yields CDR1 DFQATT and CDR2 SNEGSKA (reference sequence). This CDR3 has 13 amino acids. CDR3 coding DNA: TGCAGTGCTAGGGTCAGAGTTCAAGAGACCCAGTACTTC. This sequence encodes CSARVRVQETQYF.

Only a few counts were recorded for this clonotype. The V gene is TRBV5-1, the J gene TRBJ2-3, with TRBD2 matching over 7 bases. The CDR3 length is 15 residues. Trimming took 4 bases from V and 2 from J; bases not matched to a gene: 7. From germline, CDR1 is SGHRS and CDR2 YFSETQ. The CDR3 sequence is CASSVEAGNTDTQYF. The CDR3 DNA reads TGCGCCAGCAGCGTAGAAGCGGGGAACACAGATACGCAGTATTTT. The variable domain in full, completed from reference TRBV5-1 and TRBJ2-3, reads KAGVTQTPRYLIKTRGQQVTLSCSPISGHRSVSWYQQTPGQGLQFLFEYFSETQRNKGNFPGRFSGRQFSNSRSEMNVSTLELGDSALYLCASSVEAGNTDTQYFGPGTRLTVL.

This clonotype showed up just a few times. The rearrangement uses TRBV20-1 and TRBJ2-1; D unresolved. Trimming cost V 3 bases and J 3 bases, with 12 bases left between them. Germline V gene lookup returns CDR1 DFQATT and CDR2 SNEGSKA (reference sequence). The CDR3 is 14 residues long. The CDR3 spells CSASGVPGYNEQFF. The CDR3 DNA follows: TGCAGTGCTAGTGGAGTTCCGGGCTACAATGAGCAGTTCTTC.